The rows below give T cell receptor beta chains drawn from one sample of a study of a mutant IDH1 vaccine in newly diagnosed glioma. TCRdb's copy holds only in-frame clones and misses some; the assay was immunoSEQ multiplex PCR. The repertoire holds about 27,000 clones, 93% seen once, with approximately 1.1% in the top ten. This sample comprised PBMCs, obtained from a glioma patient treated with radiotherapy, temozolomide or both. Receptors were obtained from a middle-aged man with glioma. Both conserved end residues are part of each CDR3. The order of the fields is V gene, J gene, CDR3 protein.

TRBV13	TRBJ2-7	CASSLRGGYEQYF
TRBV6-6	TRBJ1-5	CASWSGASNSNQPQHF
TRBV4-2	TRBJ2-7	CASSQFTGLTYEQYF
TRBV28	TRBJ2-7	CASSFSGADEQYF
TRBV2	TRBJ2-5	CASREGLQTQYF
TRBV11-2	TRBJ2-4	CASSLNGEEAKNIQYF
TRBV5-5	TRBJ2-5	CASTYSGTEETQYF
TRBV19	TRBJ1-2	CASVDRGRGGYTF
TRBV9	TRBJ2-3	CASSVGTYDTDTQYF
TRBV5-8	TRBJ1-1	CASSSTLVPGQFEAFF
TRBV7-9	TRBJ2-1	CASSLAQGTYNEQFF
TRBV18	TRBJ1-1	CASSPLGQSWNTEAFF
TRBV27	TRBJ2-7	CASSLVGWAKNTYEQYF
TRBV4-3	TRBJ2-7	CASSQLGGNEQYF
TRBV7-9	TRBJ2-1	CASSLVPKEQFF
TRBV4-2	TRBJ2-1	CASSQLAGGDNEQFF
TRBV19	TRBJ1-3	CASSTSGTPSGNTIYF
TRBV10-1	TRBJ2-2	CASGTSANTGELFF
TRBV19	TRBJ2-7	CASSKIRHGSYEQYF
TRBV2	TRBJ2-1	CASSVLAGGNSEQFF
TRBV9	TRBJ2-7	CASSAWDTAGEQYF
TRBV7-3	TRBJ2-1	CASSLNRGNEQFF
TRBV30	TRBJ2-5	CAWSTPELTYQETQYF
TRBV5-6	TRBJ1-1	CASRAVSEIAEAFF
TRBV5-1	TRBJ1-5	CASSLGDRDRPQHF
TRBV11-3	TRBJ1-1	CASSSWRAHEAMEAFF
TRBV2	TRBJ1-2	CASSYRGREGYTF
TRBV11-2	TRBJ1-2	CASSLGPRQLPNYGYTF
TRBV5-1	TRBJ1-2	CASSPSWPHYGYTF
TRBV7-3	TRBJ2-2	CASSLNPANTGELFF
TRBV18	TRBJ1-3	CASSPDRAELSGNTIYF
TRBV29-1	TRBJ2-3	CSVVEETDTQYF
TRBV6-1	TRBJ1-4	CASSEDRGLTTNEKLFF
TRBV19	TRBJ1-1	CASSTYRTGDTEAFF